Listed here are 7 T cell receptor beta chains from one sample, sequenced in a study of T-cell reconstitution after alpha-beta-depleted transplantation in children. Unique molecular identifiers were used to barcode this TCRbeta library. TCRdb analysed the PCR reads with MiXCR anew, one entry per CDR3 protein. The data hold approximately 1,000,000 distinct CDR3 sequences, with about 31% observed a single time. The sequences come from PBMCs, mostly from graft donor cells, collected 360 days after TCRalphabeta/CD19-depleted stem cell transplant. The receptor set was obtained from a boy in the first two years of life who had a stem cell transplant for SCID, so the T cells may come from the graft donor.

In its sample, this clonotype was seen a few times. J is TRBJ1-5 and V is TRBV5-6; D possibly corresponds to TRBD1 (6 bases). V dropped 4 bases and J dropped 7 bases, with 15 bases sitting between them. The CDR3 is 14 amino acids. Germline CDR1 reads SGHDT; CDR2 reads YYEEEE. CDR3 in amino acids: CASSDSRGGQPQHF. For the CDR3, the DNA is TGTGCCAGCAGCGATTCCAGGGGCGGGCAGCCCCAGCATTTT.

The chain is built from TRBV20-1 and TRBJ1-1, with D maybe TRBD1 (6 bases). V gave up 3 bases and J gave up 2 bases, with 16 bases separating them. CDR1 and CDR2 (germline): DFQATT, SNEGSKA (reference sequence). The length of the CDR3 is 15 residues. The CDR3 DNA reads TGCAGTGCTAGGGGACAACAGGGACGAAACACTGAAGCTTTCTTT. Its translation: CSARGQQGRNTEAFF.

This clonotype was picked up a small number of times. This rearrangement joins TRBV5-1 to TRBJ2-3; D may be TRBD2 (5 bases). This CDR3 contains 16 residues. With 0 bases removed from V and 2 bases from J, the gap between germline ends came to 13 bases. Germline loops: CDR1 SGHRS, CDR2 YFSETQ. The CDR3 region is CASSLGWGEVTDTQYF. The CDR3 DNA is TGCGCCAGCAGCTTGGGATGGGGAGAGGTCACAGATACGCAGTATTTT.

This clonotype occurred a few times. The chain is built from TRBV29-1 and TRBJ2-1; unclear D gene. V was clipped by 1 base and J by 5 bases, with 21 bases between them. In germline, CDR1 is SQVTM, CDR2 ANQGSEA. The CDR3 covers 17 residues. The CDR3 coding sequence is TGCAGCGTTGAAGTCCCGGACCGCTTCGAATTCAACAATGAGCAGTTCTTC. The encoded protein is CSVEVPDRFEFNNEQFF.

This clonotype was detected a few times. The rearrangement uses TRBV12-3 or TRBV12-4 and TRBJ2-3; D possibly matches TRBD1 or TRBD2 (5 bases each). The V end lost 4 bases, the J end lost 1 base, and 12 bases lay between the germline ends. The CDR3 contains 15 residues. The CDR3 DNA is TGTGCCAGCAGTTCTGGGGGAAAGGGCACAGATACGCAGTATTTT. This gives the protein CASSSGGKGTDTQYF.

The chain carries TRBV4-1 and TRBJ2-7; D might be TRBD2 (6 bases). The V and J ends lost 6 bases and 0 bases respectively, with 21 bases between them. The CDR3 extends over 17 amino acids. From germline, CDR1 is MGHRA and CDR2 YSYEKL. DNA of the CDR3: TGCGCCAGCAGTCCCCCCCGCCCAGACGGGAGCTCCTACGAGCAGTACTTC. Protein sequence: CASSPPRPDGSSYEQYF.

There are a few counts of this clonotype. The V call is TRBV5-1, the J call TRBJ2-7; 9 bases are a match to TRBD1. Germline loops: CDR1 SGHRS, CDR2 YFSETQ. The CDR3 is 12 amino acids. Germline trimming cut 7 bases from V and 3 bases from J; bases unmatched to any gene: 2. The CDR3 here is CASGTGLYEQYF. The CDR3 DNA follows: TGCGCCAGCGGGACAGGGCTCTACGAGCAGTACTTC.